A single sample is the source of the 15 T cell receptor beta chains below, sequenced in a study of a mutant IDH1 vaccine in newly diagnosed glioma. The time point is: week 35, safety follow-up. A single vaccine dose contained 300 ug of mutant IDH1 20-mer peptide, and topical imiquimod was used with it. Their recognized antigens are unknown. Method: immunoSEQ multiplex PCR; TCRdb's copy keeps in-frame clones and lacks some. The table shows around 30,000 clones, with roughly 80% occurring only once. The material was PBMCs, obtained from a glioma patient whose treatment included an IDH1 peptide vaccine. These receptors originate from a woman younger than 30 with glioma.

The chain recombines TRBV19 with TRBJ1-3, with D tentatively TRBD1 (5 bases). Trimming pared 3 bases from V and 0 bases from J, leaving 9 bases between. The CDR3 totals 15 residues. Germline V gene data show CDR1 as LNHDA and CDR2 as SQIVND (reference sequence). CDR3 sequence reads: CASSMGGNSGNTIYF. In nucleotides, the CDR3 is TGTGCCAGTAGTATGGGGGGTAACTCTGGAAACACCATATATTTT.

The chain couples TRBV28 to TRBJ1-5; D gene unclear. CDR1 is MDHEN and CDR2 is SYDVKM in the germline V gene. This CDR3 has 14 residues. V lost 7 bases to trimming and J lost 3 bases, with 13 bases between them. DNA of the CDR3: TGTGCCAGCACCCCCGGCGGTTACAATCAGCCCCAGCATTTT. This encodes CASTPGGYNQPQHF.

This clone was observed a few times. The chain carries TRBV19 and TRBJ1-1; D remains unclear. V was shortened by 7 bases and J by 0 bases, with 9 bases between the two germline ends. Germline CDR1 reads LNHDA; CDR2 reads SQIVND (reference sequence). The CDR3 runs 13 residues. The CDR3: CASKVKMNTEAFF. DNA of the CDR3: TGTGCCAGTAAGGTAAAAATGAACACTGAAGCTTTCTTT.

The V gene is TRBV27, the J gene TRBJ1-1; 7 bases fit TRBD1. The J segment lost 7 bases and the V segment lost 8 bases, leaving 4 bases of the junction unmatched. This CDR3 has 11 residues. Germline CDR1 MNHEY, CDR2 SMNVEV (reference sequence). The CDR3 loop reads CASWTGLEAFF. Here the CDR3 DNA reads TGTGCCAGCTGGACAGGCCTTGAAGCTTTCTTT.

The chain is built from TRBV27 and TRBJ1-2; possibly TRBD1 for D (5 bases). The CDR3 is made up of 14 amino acids. Trimming stripped 2 bases from V and 6 bases from J, with 13 bases between. Germline loops: CDR1 MNHEY, CDR2 SMNVEV (reference sequence). CDR3 in DNA: TGTGCCAGCAGTTTAACCACACTAGGGGATGGCTACACCTTC. This gives the protein CASSLTTLGDGYTF.

This chain joins TRBV4-1 and TRBJ1-4; D is possibly TRBD1 (5 bases). V lost 0 bases and J 8 bases, leaving 13 bases between the germline ends. The CDR3 is 15 amino acids. The germline gives CDR1 MGHRA, CDR2 YSYEKL. The CDR3: CASSQEAGGREKLFF. CDR3 bases: TGCGCCAGCAGCCAAGAGGCCGGGGGTAGAGAAAAACTGTTTTTT.

The chain recombines TRBV19 with TRBJ2-1; a weak D match, TRBD1 (5 bases). Germline values: CDR1 LNHDA, CDR2 SQIVND (reference sequence). Trimming removed 3 bases from V and 4 bases from J, with 10 bases in between. This CDR3 spans 14 amino acids. CDR3 bases: TGTGCCAGTAGTATTAGACAGCTTTACAATGAGCAGTTCTTC. Encoded protein: CASSIRQLYNEQFF.

The rearrangement links TRBV5-1 to TRBJ1-4; D is perhaps TRBD1 (5 bases). Germline V gives CDR1 SGHRS, CDR2 YFSETQ. Between the trimmed V and J ends, which lost 1 base and 7 bases, there was a span of 14 bases. This CDR3 comprises 15 residues. CDR3 DNA sequence: TGCGCCAGCAGCTTGAGTTGGGACGCGGGTGAAAAACTGTTTTTT. It yields the protein CASSLSWDAGEKLFF.

V and J are TRBV7-3 and TRBJ1-1; a weak D match, TRBD1 (5 bases). The CDR3 consists of 13 residues. The V end was cut by 5 bases, the J end by 4 bases, with 11 bases between. Germline V gene lookup returns CDR1 SGHTA and CDR2 FQGTGA. The CDR3 bases are TGTGCCAGCAGCCTTGGGACGGGCACTGAAGCTTTCTTT. Translating it yields CASSLGTGTEAFF.

The chain carries TRBV21-1 and TRBJ1-5. TRBV21-1 is marked as a pseudogene. This CDR3 comprises 15 residues. This CDR3 reads CASSKGVGVGQPQHF. The CDR3 DNA reads TGTGCCAGCAGCAAGGGTGTGGGGGTGGGTCAGCCCCAGCATTTT.

The chain is built from TRBV21-1 and TRBJ2-7. TRBV21-1 has pseudogene status. This CDR3 has 13 amino acids. The CDR3 loop is CASSKAPPHEQYF. DNA for the CDR3: TGTGCCAGCAGCAAAGCCCCACCTCACGAGCAGTACTTC.

The rearrangement joins TRBV30 to TRBJ1-2; D is uncertain. The germline gives CDR1 GTSNPN, CDR2 SVGIG (reference sequence). There are 13 residues in the CDR3. V lost 0 bases and J lost 8, with 13 bases in between. The CDR3 region has the DNA TGTGCCTGGAGTGTACGCCTTTCGGAGGGCTACACCTTC. Its protein product is CAWSVRLSEGYTF.

This clone was observed a few times. The rearrangement links TRBV6-5 to TRBJ1-1, with 7 nucleotides matching TRBD1. The germline CDR1 and CDR2 sequences are MNHEY and SVGAGI. The CDR3 is 12 amino acids. J lost 6 bases, V lost 4 bases, and 2 bases had no gene match. The CDR3 loop is CASSSGTAEAFF. DNA of the CDR3: TGTGCCAGCAGTTCTGGGACAGCTGAAGCTTTCTTT.

The chain recombines TRBV29-1 with TRBJ2-1; D may be TRBD1 (6 bases). Germline-derived CDR1 and CDR2 are SQVTM and ANQGSEA. V was clipped by 7 bases and J by 12 bases, with 16 bases between them. The CDR3 length is 11 residues. CDR3: CSAEQGSGQFF. The CDR3 DNA sequence: TGCAGCGCAGAACAGGGTAGTGGGCAGTTCTTC.

V and J are TRBV6-1 and TRBJ2-7; unclear D gene. This CDR3 contains 14 residues. CDR1 is MNHNS and CDR2 is SASEGT in the germline V gene. Deletions cut 7 bases from V and 2 bases from J, with 15 bases between. In DNA form, the CDR3 reads TGTGCCAGCAACACGGAACGCAATACCTACGAGCAGTACTTC. Protein: CASNTERNTYEQYF.